These T cell receptor beta chains were read from a single sample in a study of blood T cell repertoires in COVID-19. Produced via immunoSEQ multiplex PCR; TCRdb's table is partial and in-frame only. The sample has around 340,000 clones, approximately 90% seen once. Source material: peripheral blood. These receptors all come from a woman aged 55-75 years with COVID-19, enrolled during active disease. The CDR3 runs from the conserved cysteine through the conserved F or W. The D gene is left open where the match is weak. A row's size may be missing; if present it is once, few, many or a size class.

j_call clone_size d_call v_call cdr3_aa cdr3_nt
TRBJ1-2 - - TRBV9 CASSPRQNTNYGYTF TGTGCCAGCAGCCCTAGACAGAATACTAACTATGGCTACACCTTC
TRBJ1-2 - - TRBV19 CASSITGSHYGYTF TGTGCCAGTAGTATTACGGGGTCCCACTATGGCTACACCTTC
TRBJ1-2 few - TRBV7-2 CASSTQGYGYGYTF TGTGCCAGCAGCACACAGGGATACGGCTATGGCTACACCTTC
TRBJ2-1 - TRBD2 TRBV10-1 CASSARVAGGYNEQFF TGCGCCAGCAGCGCAAGGGTAGCGGGGGGCTACAATGAGCAGTTCTTC
TRBJ2-1 once - TRBV6-5 CASRRGVTSYNEQFF TGTGCCAGCAGAAGAGGTGTGACCTCCTACAATGAGCAGTTCTTC
TRBJ1-2 - - TRBV12-5 CASGFDMGGYTF TGTGCTAGTGGTTTCGACATGGGTGGCTACACCTTC
TRBJ2-7 - - TRBV7-2 CASSLLVTASYEQYF TGTGCCAGCAGCTTACTCGTGACAGCCTCCTACGAGCAGTACTTC
TRBJ2-3 once - TRBV19 CASSIGRLRDTQYF TGTGCCAGTAGTATAGGGCGATTGAGGGATACGCAGTATTTT
TRBJ1-1 few - TRBV30 CAWSVAPNTEAFF TGTGCCTGGAGTGTAGCCCCTAACACTGAAGCTTTCTTT
TRBJ1-2 - TRBD1 TRBV5-4 CASSPQVQGGYGYTF TGTGCCAGCAGCCCACAAGTACAGGGGGGCTATGGCTACACCTTC
TRBJ1-6 - - TRBV6-4 CASSAVGRGDSPLHF TGTGCCAGCAGTGCCGTCGGCAGGGGAGATTCACCCCTCCACTTT
TRBJ2-3 - TRBD2 TRBV5-1 CASSLGRAGGRPDTQYF TGCGCCAGCAGCTTGGGAAGAGCGGGGGGGCGCCCAGATACGCAGTATTTT
TRBJ2-7 once - TRBV20-1 CSAPRRGEQYF TGCAGTGCTCCCCGGCGGGGCGAGCAGTACTTC
TRBJ1-1 - - TRBV2 CATRSMNTEAFF TGTGCCACCCGTTCTATGAACACTGAAGCTTTCTTT
TRBJ1-1 - TRBD1 TRBV5-1 CASSDVQPGQGRAFF TGCGCCAGCAGCGACGTCCAACCGGGACAGGGACGAGCTTTCTTT
TRBJ1-1 - - TRBV5-1 CASSLGGKTEAFF TGCGCCAGCAGCTTGGGCGGGAAAACTGAAGCTTTCTTT
TRBJ2-1 - - TRBV18 CASSPSGDSYNEQFF TGTGCCAGCTCACCATCCGGGGACTCCTACAATGAGCAGTTCTTC
TRBJ1-1 - - TRBV5-1 CASSLAAGMNTEAFF TGCGCCAGCAGCTTGGCTGCAGGGATGAACACTGAAGCTTTCTTT
TRBJ2-1 - - TRBV28 CASGIMGRNEQFF TGTGCCAGCGGAATCATGGGGAGGAATGAGCAGTTCTTC
TRBJ2-1 - - TRBV7-3 CASSAGSSTEQFF TGTGCCAGCAGCGCCGGGTCCTCCACTGAGCAGTTCTTC
TRBJ2-7 - - TRBV10-3 CAISEMGGLYEQYF TGTGCCATCAGTGAAATGGGGGGGCTCTACGAGCAGTACTTC
TRBJ1-2 - TRBD1 TRBV12-3/TRBV12-4 CASSLRTGDGYTF TGTGCCAGCAGTTTAAGGACAGGGGATGGCTACACCTTC
TRBJ2-3 - TRBD1 TRBV19 CASSPTGDRADTQYF TGTGCCAGTAGCCCGACAGGGGACCGCGCAGATACGCAGTATTTT
TRBJ1-6 - - TRBV5-1 CASRGQNSYNSPLHF TGCGCCAGCAGGGGACAAAACTCCTATAATTCACCCCTCCACTTT
TRBJ2-3 once - TRBV5-4 CASSYRTTPDTQYF TGTGCCAGCAGCTACAGGACTACCCCAGATACGCAGTATTTT
TRBJ1-1 - TRBD1 TRBV5-1 CASSPDRDDTEAFF TGCGCCAGCAGCCCGGACAGGGATGACACTGAAGCTTTCTTT
TRBJ1-5 - - TRBV11-2 CASSLDHSDQPQHF TGTGCCAGCAGCTTGGATCACAGTGATCAGCCCCAGCATTTT
TRBJ1-1 - - TRBV5-1 CASSLASGAATEAFF TGCGCCAGCAGCTTGGCTAGTGGGGCGGCCACTGAAGCTTTCTTT
TRBJ1-1 - TRBD1 TRBV29-1 CSASDRLNTEAFF TGCAGCGCCTCGGACAGGTTGAACACTGAAGCTTTCTTT
TRBJ1-4 - - TRBV5-1 CASSLWGGANEKLFF TGCGCCAGCAGCCTCTGGGGGGGCGCTAATGAAAAACTGTTTTTT
TRBJ1-1 - TRBD1 TRBV30 CAWSIMRDSSEAFF TGTGCCTGGAGCATCATGAGGGACAGTTCTGAAGCTTTCTTT
TRBJ1-6 - TRBD1 TRBV6-5 CASRIPGTGGSPLHF TGTGCCAGCAGAATCCCCGGGACAGGGGGCTCACCCCTCCACTTT
TRBJ1-3 - TRBD1 TRBV5-5 CASSPSGTGGNTVYF TGTGCCAGCAGCCCGAGTGGGACAGGGGGAAACACCGTATATTTT
TRBJ1-3 - - TRBV7-9 CASSTSGGNTIYF TGTGCCAGCAGCACCTCGGGGGGAAACACCATATATTTT
TRBJ1-2 - - TRBV28 CASRGGALGGYTF TGTGCCAGCAGGGGAGGGGCCTTAGGGGGCTACACCTTC
TRBJ1-3 - - TRBV6-5 CASSRGWVSGNTIYF TGTGCCAGCAGCCGGGGATGGGTCTCTGGAAACACCATATATTTT
TRBJ2-4 - TRBD1 TRBV9 CASSAGTGTKNIQYF TGTGCCAGCAGCGCCGGGACAGGGACCAAAAACATTCAGTACTTC
TRBJ1-5 - - TRBV5-5 CASSPWGGGVRQPQHF TGTGCCAGCAGCCCGTGGGGGGGAGGTGTAAGGCAGCCCCAGCATTTT
TRBJ1-1 once - TRBV5-1 CASAGDFEAFF TGCGCCAGCGCCGGGGACTTTGAAGCTTTCTTT
TRBJ1-4 - - TRBV4-1 CASSQGGGNEKLFF TGCGCCAGCAGCCAAGGGGGAGGTAATGAAAAACTGTTTTTT
TRBJ1-1 once - TRBV5-5 CASSSTRSGLDTEAFF TGTGCCAGCAGCTCCACCCGGTCAGGGCTTGACACTGAAGCTTTCTTT
TRBJ2-5 - TRBD1 TRBV6-4 CASSAPRGETQYF TGTGCCAGCAGTGCCCCCAGGGGGGAGACCCAGTACTTC
TRBJ1-2 - - TRBV5-1 CASSSGNLYYGYTF TGCGCCAGCAGCTCAGGGAATTTATACTATGGCTACACCTTC
TRBJ2-7 - TRBD1 TRBV6-7 CASSYSEQGFSYEQYF TGTGCCAGCAGTTACTCGGAACAGGGGTTCTCCTACGAGCAGTACTTC
TRBJ1-1 - TRBD1 TRBV7-9 CASSLTGDTEAFF TGTGCCAGCAGCTTGACAGGGGACACTGAAGCTTTCTTT
TRBJ1-2 - - TRBV6-5 CASSSSFSGFDGYTF TGTGCCAGCAGTTCCTCCTTTTCCGGGTTCGATGGCTACACCTTC
TRBJ2-7 - - TRBV3-1/TRBV3-2 CASSEEGGGAPYEQYF TGTGCCAGCAGCGAAGAGGGAGGGGGGGCCCCCTACGAGCAGTACTTC
TRBJ2-1 - - TRBV4-1 CASSPGRGKSYNEQFF TGCGCCAGCAGCCCAGGGCGGGGCAAGAGCTACAATGAGCAGTTCTTC
TRBJ1-5 once - TRBV2 CASRQVGGTNQPQHF TGTGCCAGCAGACAGGTCGGGGGTACCAATCAGCCCCAGCATTTT
TRBJ2-3 - TRBD2 TRBV20-1 CSASRGSAGGTDTQYF TGCAGTGCTAGTAGGGGGTCGGCGGGGGGAACAGATACGCAGTATTTT